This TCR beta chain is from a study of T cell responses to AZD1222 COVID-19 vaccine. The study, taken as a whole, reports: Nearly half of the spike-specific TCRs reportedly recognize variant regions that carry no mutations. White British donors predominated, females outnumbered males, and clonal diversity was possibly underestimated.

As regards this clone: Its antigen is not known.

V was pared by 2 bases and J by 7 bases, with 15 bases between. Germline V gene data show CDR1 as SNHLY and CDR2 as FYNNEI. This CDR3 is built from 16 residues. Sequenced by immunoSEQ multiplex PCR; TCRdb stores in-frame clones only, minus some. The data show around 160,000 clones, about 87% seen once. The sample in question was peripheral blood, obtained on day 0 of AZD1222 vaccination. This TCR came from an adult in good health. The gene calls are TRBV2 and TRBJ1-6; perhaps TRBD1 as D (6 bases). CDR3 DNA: TGTGCCAGCAGTGAACCGCCCGGGACAAGGAATTCACCCCTCCACTTT. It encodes CASSEPPGTRNSPLHF. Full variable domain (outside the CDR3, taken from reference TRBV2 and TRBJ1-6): EPEVTQTPSHQVTQMGQEVILRCVPISNHLYFYWYRQILGQKVEFLVSFYNNEISEKSEIFDDQFSVERPDGSNFTLKIRSTKLEDSAMYFCASSEPPGTRNSPLHFGNGTRLTVT.